This passage covers 22 T cell receptor beta chains from one sample sequenced in a study of CXCR3-negative and CXCR3-positive naive CD8 T cells. General study points: Higher TRB CDR3 hydrophobicity marked CXCR3-positive naive cells relative to CXCR3-negative naive cells.

Preparation of TRB cDNA libraries relied on 5' RACE carrying UMI labels. TCRdb reanalyzed the 5' RACE reads, giving one entry per CDR3 protein sequence and no DNA. The sample includes around 3,000 distinct CDR3 sequences. Antigen specificity for these receptors is unknown. The sample taken for sequencing was naive CXCR3+ CD8+ T cells from blood. The subset is: CD45RO-CCR7+CD27+CD95- naive CD8+ T cells expressing CXCR3 (TNR3+). Receptor source: a human donor in good health. Some clones in this sample may be carry-over from other donors' samples.

The rearrangement links TRBV6-2 or TRBV6-3 to TRBJ2-3. Germline V gene lookup returns CDR1 MNHEY and CDR2 SVGEGT. This CDR3 has 16 residues. CDR3 protein: CASSYSRRTSTDTQYF.

This clonotype is medium-sized (0.01 to 0.1%) by frequency. The CDR3 sequence: CASRTGLLYNEQFF. The rearrangement uses TRBV6-2 or TRBV6-3 and TRBJ2-1; TCRdb selects TRBD2, and the lack of DNA leaves this call unchecked. Looked up from germline, CDR1 is MNHEY and CDR2 is SVGEGT. CDR3 length equals 14 residues.

In terms of frequency, this clonotype is medium-sized. The rearrangement joins TRBV5-1 to TRBJ2-7. The CDR3 contains 14 residues. The germline gives CDR1 SGHRS, CDR2 YFSETQ. The chain's CDR3 is CASSLGGAHNEQYF.

This clonotype is identified as medium-sized from frequency. The chain employs TRBV6-2 or TRBV6-3 and TRBJ1-2; lacking DNA, the TRBD1 call made by TCRdb goes unchecked. This CDR3 is built from 17 residues. The V gene's germline CDR1 is MNHEY and CDR2 SVGEGT. The CDR3 protein is CASSYFGTEETGYGYTF.

Its frequency marks this clonotype as medium-sized. The rearrangement links TRBV29-1 to TRBJ2-4; TCRdb's D call, TRBD1, is unchecked because there is no DNA. From germline, CDR1 is SQVTM and CDR2 ANQGSEA. The CDR3 is made up of 12 amino acids. The CDR3 is CSAKTGENIQYF.

This clonotype is classed as medium-sized by frequency. This chain joins TRBV29-1 and TRBJ2-1; the TRBD1 assignment by TCRdb is unverifiable without DNA. CDR3 size: 12 residues. CDR1 SQVTM and CDR2 ANQGSEA come from the germline V gene. CDR3 loop: CSEGTGANEQFF.

The CDR3 here is CSVALGLSSGANVLTF. V and J are TRBV29-1 and TRBJ2-6. This CDR3 is built from 16 residues. In germline, CDR1 is SQVTM, CDR2 ANQGSEA.

This clonotype is medium-sized by frequency. The chain joins TRBV6-6 to TRBJ1-5; TCRdb's assignment of TRBD1 cannot be checked, as there is no DNA. CDR1 and CDR2 (germline): MNHNY, SVGAGI (reference sequence). The CDR3 is 14 residues long. The CDR3 is CASSTEGTHQPQHF.

This clonotype ranks as medium-sized (0.01 to 0.1%) in terms of frequency. The V and J genes are TRBV20-1 and TRBJ2-3. The CDR3 is 17 residues long. CDR1 and CDR2 from the germline V gene are DFQATT and SNEGSKA (reference sequence). CDR3 in amino acids: CSARDDAVVRNTDTQYF.

V usage is TRBV5-1 and J usage is TRBJ2-1; TCRdb outputs TRBD2, but without DNA this stays unchecked. Germline CDR1 and CDR2: SGHRS and YFSETQ. The CDR3 is 15 amino acids. The CDR3 loop is CASTLTSETYNEQFF.

This clonotype is classed as medium-sized by frequency. The genes are TRBV20-1 and TRBJ1-5; the D call of TRBD1 rests on TCRdb alone, since no DNA is present to check it. CDR1 and CDR2 (germline): DFQATT, SNEGSKA (reference sequence). The CDR3 has 16 amino acids. CDR3 amino acids: CSARGQGAWVNQPQHF.

This clonotype counts as medium-sized (0.01 to 0.1%) by frequency. The chain combines TRBV6-2 or TRBV6-3 with TRBJ2-1. The CDR3 spans 12 residues. Germline CDR1 and CDR2: MNHEY and SVGEGT. CDR3 in amino acids: CASSPSPSEQFF.

This clonotype registers medium-sized (0.01 to 0.1%) by frequency. This chain links TRBV4-2 with TRBJ1-6; the D gene TCRdb calls, TRBD1, cannot be checked with no DNA. This CDR3 spans 17 amino acids. CDR1 LGHNA and CDR2 YNFKEQ come from the germline V gene. Here the CDR3 reads CASSQDVGQAGGSPLHF.

V is TRBV29-1 and J is TRBJ2-4; TCRdb indicates TRBD1, and absent DNA this call remains unverified. The germline V gene encodes CDR1 SQVTM and CDR2 ANQGSEA. CDR3 length: 16 amino acids. Here the CDR3 reads CSVELPGARAKNIQYF.

The chain joins TRBV29-1 to TRBJ1-2; TCRdb returns TRBD1, unconfirmable since there is no DNA. The CDR3 consists of 11 residues. In germline, CDR1 is SQVTM, CDR2 ANQGSEA. CDR3 amino acids: CSVGTGPGYTF.

The V call is TRBV4-1, the J call TRBJ1-2. This CDR3 is 12 amino acids long. From germline, CDR1 is MGHRA and CDR2 YSYEKL. CDR3 residues: CASSQDFGGYTF.

Considering frequency, this clonotype is medium-sized (0.01 to 0.1%). The chain's CDR3 is CSVEGHKDGYNEQFF. The chain couples TRBV29-1 to TRBJ2-1. The CDR3 is 15 amino acids. Germline V gene sequence: CDR1 SQVTM, CDR2 ANQGSEA.

This clonotype is medium-sized by frequency. The chain is built from TRBV18 and TRBJ2-7; without DNA, the TCRdb call of TRBD2 cannot be checked. The germline CDR1 and CDR2 sequences are KGHSH and LQKENI. The CDR3 has 14 amino acids. CDR3 sequence reads: CASSPPGRNYEQYF.

This CDR3 reads CSASQRGRRNTGELFF. The chain employs TRBV20-1 and TRBJ2-2; TCRdb reports TRBD1, a call that lacks DNA to check it against. The CDR3 has 16 amino acids. Germline CDR1 and CDR2: DFQATT and SNEGSKA (reference sequence).

CDR3: CASSSEGNEETQYF. The chain recombines TRBV5-1 with TRBJ2-5. The CDR3 loop spans 14 amino acids. The germline gives CDR1 SGHRS, CDR2 YFSETQ.

V and J are TRBV29-1 and TRBJ1-1. CDR1 and CDR2 from the germline V gene are SQVTM and ANQGSEA. The CDR3 has 12 amino acids. CDR3 in amino acids: CSVDGLNTEAFF.

The chain combines TRBV27 with TRBJ2-6. The CDR3 runs to 15 residues. CDR1 and CDR2 from the germline V gene are MNHEY and SMNVEV (reference sequence). The CDR3 is CASSLWSSGANVLTF. Based on the CDR3 plus reference TRBV27 and TRBJ2-6, the full variable domain is EAQVTQNPRYLITVTGKKLTVTCSQNMNHEYMSWYRQDPGLGLRQIYYSMNVEVTDKGDVPEGYKVSRKEKRNFPLILESPSPNQTSLYFCASSLWSSGANVLTFGAGSRLTVL.